Below are 24 T cell receptor beta chains sequenced from a single sample in a study of blood T cell repertoires in COVID-19. TCRdb's copy holds only in-frame clones and misses some; the assay was immunoSEQ multiplex PCR. The sample has around 140,000 clones, 85% to 90% seen once; the top ten hold approximately 2%. Sequencing input: peripheral blood. The origin of the receptors is a man between 65 and 85 years old with active COVID-19.

The V gene is TRBV9, the J gene TRBJ2-1, with D maybe TRBD2 (5 bases). The V end was cut by 0 bases, the J end by 5 bases, with 15 bases between. This CDR3 is built from 16 residues. Germline V gives CDR1 SGDLS, CDR2 YYNGEE. The CDR3 DNA follows: TGTGCCAGCAGCGTAGATATAGGCGCTAGCAACAATGAGCAGTTCTTC. This encodes CASSVDIGASNNEQFF.

The chain uses TRBV9 and TRBJ2-3, with 12 positions matching TRBD2. The CDR3 extends over 17 amino acids. J lost 0 bases, V lost 0 bases, and 2 bases had no gene match. Germline values: CDR1 SGDLS, CDR2 YYNGEE. CDR3 DNA: TGTGCCAGCAGCGTAGCGACTAGCGGGAGTAGCACAGATACGCAGTATTTT. It encodes CASSVATSGSSTDTQYF.

A single count supports this clone. Here the CDR3 reads CASSSTGANTGELFF. CDR3 DNA sequence: TGTGCCAGCAGTTCGACAGGGGCTAACACCGGGGAGCTGTTTTTT. This chain links TRBV27 with TRBJ2-2, with TRBD1 matching over 8 bases. Germline V gives CDR1 MNHEY, CDR2 SMNVEV (reference sequence). This CDR3 comprises 15 residues. V lost 4 bases, J lost 2 bases, and 3 bases stayed unmatched.

The chain uses TRBV24-1 and TRBJ2-5; no clear D. CDR1 is KGHDR, CDR2 SFDVKD, per germline. V lost 2 bases, J lost 7 bases, and 16 bases lay in between. The CDR3 has 15 amino acids. The CDR3 DNA reads as TGTGCCACCAGTGATTCTCGCACACCGATCTGGACCCAGTACTTC. Translated: CATSDSRTPIWTQYF.

The chain links TRBV18 to TRBJ2-3; TRBD1 matches at 9 bases. Germline V CDR1 and CDR2: KGHSH, LQKENI. V shed 4 bases, J shed 3 bases, and the junction held 5 bases outside the gene matches. This CDR3 comprises 15 residues. CDR3 in amino acids: CASSQWDRATDTQYF. CDR3 in DNA: TGTGCCAGCTCACAGTGGGACAGGGCGACAGATACGCAGTATTTT.

This chain joins TRBV5-4 and TRBJ2-1; 9 positions agree with TRBD1. The CDR3 is 15 residues long. V trimming: 0 bases; J trimming: 8 bases; junction bases outside the gene matches: 6. Germline V lookup: CDR1 SGHNT, CDR2 YYREEE (reference sequence). The CDR3 DNA reads as TGTGCCAGCAGCTTGGTGGGACAGGGAGTCGATGAGCAGTTCTTC. Its translation: CASSLVGQGVDEQFF.

V and J are TRBV3-1 (or the pseudogene TRBV3-2) and TRBJ1-6, with TRBD1 matching over 7 bases. The CDR3 loop spans 14 amino acids. With V trimmed by 1 base and J by 7 bases, 1 base remained unmatched. Germline lookup yields CDR1 LGHDT and CDR2 YNNKEL (reference sequence). CDR3 in DNA: TGTGCCAGCAGCCAAGTACAGGGGAATTCACCCCTCCACTTT. This sequence encodes CASSQVQGNSPLHF.

The chain employs TRBV9 and TRBJ1-3; TRBD1 agrees at 7 bases. The ends lost 3 bases at V and 0 bases at J; junction bases unmatched: 6. This CDR3 has 16 residues. Germline V gene sequence: CDR1 SGDLS, CDR2 YYNGEE. CDR3 bases: TGTGCCAGCAGCGCCGACAGGGCCAACTCTGGAAACACCATATATTTT. Protein product: CASSADRANSGNTIYF.

Only a few counts were recorded for this clone. V and J are TRBV7-6 and TRBJ2-2; TRBD2 might be the D (7 bases). The CDR3 has 15 residues. V lost 8 bases and J 2 bases, leaving 15 bases between the germline ends. Germline V gene data show CDR1 as SGHVS and CDR2 as FNYEAQ. This CDR3 reads CASEEGGSNTGELFF. Here the CDR3 DNA reads TGTGCCAGCGAGGAGGGGGGGAGCAACACCGGGGAGCTGTTTTTT.

CDR3 in DNA: TGCGCCAGCAGCTTGGCCATGGCTAGCGGGAGTAGCACAGATACGCAGTATTTT. This translates into CASSLAMASGSSTDTQYF. The chain recombines TRBV5-1 with TRBJ2-3; 10 nucleotides match TRBD2. The V segment lost 0 bases and the J segment 0 bases; nucleotides outside the gene matches: 7. CDR1 SGHRS and CDR2 YFSETQ come from the germline V gene. The CDR3 is 18 amino acids.

This clone has more than one count but fewer than ten. This chain connects TRBV19 to TRBJ1-3, with 7 bases aligning to TRBD1. From germline, CDR1 is LNHDA and CDR2 SQIVND (reference sequence). CDR3 length: 15 amino acids. J was trimmed by 0 bases and V by 3 bases; bases with no gene match: 2. The CDR3 region is CASSMGQYSGNTIYF. The CDR3 nucleotides read TGTGCCAGTAGTATGGGACAGTACTCTGGAAACACCATATATTTT.

This sequence joins TRBV18 and TRBJ1-5; maybe TRBD1 (6 bases). This CDR3 spans 15 amino acids. V lost 6 bases and J 1 base, leaving 13 bases between the germline ends. CDR1 and CDR2 (germline): KGHSH, LQKENI. CDR3 DNA: TGTGCCAGCTCCTTTTCTACAGGGAGCAATCAGCCCCAGCATTTT. Protein product: CASSFSTGSNQPQHF.

The chain uses TRBV20-1 and TRBJ2-7; the match to TRBD2 covers 8 bases. Germline V gene sequence: CDR1 DFQATT, CDR2 SNEGSKA (reference sequence). Trimming took 3 bases from V and 7 from J; bases not matched to a gene: 11. The CDR3 sequence is 14 residues long. For the CDR3, the DNA is TGCAGTGCTAGTCGTAGCGGGGCTCTGTGGGAGCAGTACTTC. It codes for CSASRSGALWEQYF.

The sample holds one count of this clone. This chain links TRBV5-5 with TRBJ1-4; 9 bases align to TRBD1. The V gene's germline CDR1 is SGHKS and CDR2 YYEKEE (reference sequence). This CDR3 spans 15 amino acids. The V and J ends lost 4 bases and 4 bases, in that order; junction bases with no gene match: 5. In DNA form, the CDR3 reads TGTGCCAGCAGCCCGTCGGGACAGGGTAATGAAAAACTGTTTTTT. Protein sequence: CASSPSGQGNEKLFF.

The genes are TRBV10-2 and TRBJ2-3; unclear D gene. Trimming cost V 5 bases and J 0 bases, with 9 bases left between them. The CDR3 contains 14 residues. Germline lookup yields CDR1 WSHSY and CDR2 SAAADI. Here the CDR3 DNA reads TGCGCCAGCAGTAGCTCTCCTAGCACAGATACGCAGTATTTT. Its protein is CASSSSPSTDTQYF.

The chain has TRBV7-9 and TRBJ1-4; D ambiguous. Trimming took off 6 bases at V and 4 bases at J, with 21 bases between the two ends. The germline V gene has CDR1 SEHNR and CDR2 FQNEAQ (reference sequence). The CDR3 spans 17 residues. The CDR3 region has the DNA TGTGCCAGCAGTCCAGTAGGGCCCGCGGGGATTAATGAAAAACTGTTTTTT. It translates to CASSPVGPAGINEKLFF.

This chain joins TRBV7-9 and TRBJ2-2; the D gene is possibly TRBD2 (6 bases). Germline assignment: CDR1 SEHNR and CDR2 FQNEAQ (reference sequence). The CDR3 totals 15 residues. V lost 5 bases and J 0 bases, leaving 10 bases between the germline ends. The DNA for the CDR3 is TGTGCCAGCAGCCCGGGACTTTCGAACACCGGGGAGCTGTTTTTT. Its translation is CASSPGLSNTGELFF.

The chain combines TRBV10-3 with TRBJ1-1; 7 positions agree with TRBD1. The CDR3 is made up of 13 amino acids. CDR1 is ENHRY, CDR2 SYGVKD, per germline. The trim removed 5 bases at V and 2 bases at J, leaving 2 bases unmatched. CDR3 in DNA: TGTGCCATCAGTCGACAGGGAAACACTGAAGCTTTCTTT. Its translation: CAISRQGNTEAFF.

This chain joins TRBV6-6 and TRBJ1-1, with 9 bases aligning to TRBD1. V gave up 6 bases and J gave up 8 bases; unmatched junction bases: 1. The length of the CDR3 is 11 residues. Germline CDR1 is MNHNY and CDR2 is SVGAGI (reference sequence). The CDR3 DNA follows: TGTGCCAGCAGAGGACAGGGGGAAGCTTTCTTT. Its protein is CASRGQGEAFF.

The gene calls are TRBV6-1 and TRBJ1-3; the match to TRBD1 covers 7 bases. Germline V CDR1 and CDR2: MNHNS, SASEGT. The V and J ends lost 2 bases and 3 bases, in that order; junction bases with no gene match: 10. The length of the CDR3 is 17 residues. This CDR3 reads CASSETRSTGVGNTIYF. The DNA for the CDR3 is TGTGCCAGCAGTGAAACCCGATCCACAGGGGTTGGAAACACCATATATTTT.

This clone was found once. This chain joins TRBV5-1 and TRBJ2-7, with D perhaps TRBD2 (5 bases). Per germline, CDR1 SGHRS and CDR2 YFSETQ. The V and J ends lost 3 bases and 3 bases respectively, with 10 bases between them. This CDR3 region has 13 residues. CDR3 bases: TGCGCCAGCAGCTCGAGCGGCTACTACGAGCAGTACTTC. Its protein product is CASSSSGYYEQYF.

The chain couples TRBV2 to TRBJ2-1, with 10 nucleotides matching TRBD2. The CDR3 runs to 14 residues. Trimming took 5 bases from V and 6 from J; bases not matched to a gene: 4. The germline CDR1 and CDR2 sequences are SNHLY and FYNNEI. The CDR3 nucleotides are TGTGCCAGCAGTTCTAGGACTAGCGGCAATGAGCAGTTCTTC. It is translated as CASSSRTSGNEQFF.

The chain combines TRBV5-8 with TRBJ2-2; D is undetermined. This CDR3 spans 15 amino acids. Trimming shortened V by 2 bases and J by 0 bases, and 8 bases separated the two germline ends. Germline loops: CDR1 SGHTS, CDR2 YDEGEE. The CDR3 DNA follows: TGTGCCAGCAGCTTTCGGCAGGCGAACACCGGGGAGCTGTTTTTT. Translation: CASSFRQANTGELFF.

The V and J genes are TRBV10-3 and TRBJ2-5; TRBD1 matches at 8 bases. Germline lookup yields CDR1 ENHRY and CDR2 SYGVKD. The V gene end was trimmed by 4 bases and the J gene end by 4 bases; junction bases not matched to a gene: 8. The CDR3 is 15 residues long. The CDR3 DNA is TGTGCCATCAGTGGGCCTGGGACAGGACTAGAGACCCAGTACTTC. It specifies CAISGPGTGLETQYF.